This T cell receptor beta chain was recovered during a study of blood T cell repertoires in COVID-19. About the research overall: Both acute and convalescent COVID-19 samples were obtained from the United States, Italy and Spain.

V was clipped by 4 bases and J by 0 bases, with 11 bases between them. Germline V gene sequence: CDR1 SGHNT, CDR2 YYREEE (reference sequence). This CDR3 contains 15 residues. As processed by the authors: The authors estimated nucleated cell counts from reference gene primer amplification. Only in-frame clones appear in the TCRdb table, and some are missing; sequencing was by immunoSEQ multiplex PCR. V, J and clone size derive from that table, while D and trimming were established from the DNA sequence. This sample has some 530,000 clones, with approximately 85% found just once. The sample comprised peripheral blood. The rearrangement links TRBV5-4 to TRBJ2-1, with a weak D call TRBD1 (5 bases). The clonotype was recovered from a human donor in a cohort sampled during active COVID-19. CDR3 bases: TGTGCCAGCAGCCTGCAGGGAAGCTCCTACAATGAGCAGTTCTTC. This translates into CASSLQGSSYNEQFF.